Included here is one T cell receptor beta chain sequence, with context. The multiple sclerosis controls consisted of treatment-naive patients with relapsing-remitting disease, either stable or active. The sample originates from a study of CD8 T cells in Susac syndrome. Reverse transcription used roughly 0.5 to 1 ug RNA and random hexamers. The immunoSEQ assay covered 54 Vbeta and 13 Jbeta segments for CDR3. In TCRdb, the immunoSEQ multiplex PCR reads were re-called with MiXCR into one record per CDR3 protein. This sample has about 300,000 distinct CDR3 sequences, with 85% found just once. This CDR3 is built from 12 residues. Germline CDR1 reads SEHNR; CDR2 reads FQNEAQ (reference sequence). Trimming cost V 5 bases and J 6 bases, with 8 bases left between them.

This chain joins TRBV7-9 and TRBJ2-1; unclear D gene. The source of this sequence is a human donor with multiple sclerosis. Input material: CD8+ T cells from PBMCs. As DNA, the CDR3 is TGTGCCAGCAGCGATTCAGCCAATGAGCAGTTCTTC. This sequence encodes CASSDSANEQFF. Full variable domain (missing parts from reference TRBV7-9 and TRBJ2-1): DTGVSQNPRHKITKRGQNVTFRCDPISEHNRLYWYRQTLGQGPEFLTYFQNEAQLEKSRLLSDRFSAERPKGSFSTLEIQRTEQGDSAMYLCASSDSANEQFFGPGTRLTVL.